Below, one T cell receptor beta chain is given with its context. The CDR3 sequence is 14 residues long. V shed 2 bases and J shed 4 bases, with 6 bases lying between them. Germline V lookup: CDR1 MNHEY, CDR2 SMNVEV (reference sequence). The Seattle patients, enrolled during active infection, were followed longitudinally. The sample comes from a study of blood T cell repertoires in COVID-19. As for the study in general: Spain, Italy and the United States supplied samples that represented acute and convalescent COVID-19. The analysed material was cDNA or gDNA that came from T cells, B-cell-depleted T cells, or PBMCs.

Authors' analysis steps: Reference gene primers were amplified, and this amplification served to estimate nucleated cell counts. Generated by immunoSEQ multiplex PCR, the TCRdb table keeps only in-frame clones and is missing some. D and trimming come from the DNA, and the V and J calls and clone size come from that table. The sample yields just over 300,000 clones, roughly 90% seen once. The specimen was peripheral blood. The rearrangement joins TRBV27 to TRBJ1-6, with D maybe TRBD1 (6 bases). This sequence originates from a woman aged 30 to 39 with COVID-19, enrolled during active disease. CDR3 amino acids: CASSLTGYNSPLHF. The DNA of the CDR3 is TGTGCCAGCAGTTTAACAGGGTATAATTCACCCCTCCACTTT.